Each of the 7 T cell receptor beta chains below was sequenced from the same sample in a study of T cell responses to AZD1222 COVID-19 vaccine. Clones were sequenced by immunoSEQ multiplex PCR, and TCRdb holds only the in-frame ones, with some missing. This table holds 160,000 or so clones, about 88% found once. Sequences were derived from peripheral blood, sampled on day 0 of AZD1222 vaccination. The receptors originated from an adult in good health.

The chain's CDR3 is CASSPPVGQNTEAFF. CDR3 coding DNA: TGTGCCAGCTCACCACCGGTCGGACAGAATACTGAAGCTTTCTTT. This chain connects TRBV18 to TRBJ1-1; tentative D call: TRBD1 (6 bases). CDR3 length equals 15 residues. Germline V gene lookup returns CDR1 KGHSH and CDR2 LQKENI. V lost 0 bases and J lost 5, with 13 bases in between.

The genes are TRBV18 and TRBJ2-1; TRBD1 might be the D (7 bases). V was cut by 2 bases and J by 10 bases, with 18 bases left in between. Germline lookup yields CDR1 KGHSH and CDR2 LQKENI. The CDR3 has 15 amino acids. The DNA for the CDR3 is TGTGCCAGCTCACCAGCCAGGGGGAGGTTAGGCGAGCAGTTCTTC. Its protein product is CASSPARGRLGEQFF.

This clone has a handful of counts. CDR3 sequence: CASSRGSPSTEAFF. In DNA form, the CDR3 reads TGTGCCAGCAGTCGGGGCAGTCCTAGTACTGAAGCTTTCTTT. The rearrangement uses TRBV6-5 and TRBJ1-1; possibly TRBD1 for D (5 bases). Germline V gives CDR1 MNHEY, CDR2 SVGAGI. This CDR3 region has 14 residues. Trimming shortened V by 5 bases and J by 5 bases, and 15 bases separated the two germline ends.

This sequence joins TRBV19 and TRBJ1-5, with TRBD1 identical over 7 bases. The ends lost 7 bases at V and 6 bases at J; junction bases unmatched: 9. This CDR3 is 14 amino acids long. Per the germline V gene, CDR1 is LNHDA and CDR2 is SQIVND (reference sequence). Here the CDR3 DNA reads TGTGCCAGTACTCCGACAGGGACGCGTCAGCCCCAGCATTTT. It yields the protein CASTPTGTRQPQHF.

This chain uses TRBV18 with TRBJ2-7; unclear D gene. Germline V gene data show CDR1 as KGHSH and CDR2 as LQKENI. This CDR3 has 14 amino acids. Trimming stripped 5 bases from V and 2 bases from J, with 13 bases between. CDR3 in DNA: TGTGCCAGCTCAGTGGGTCCGAGAACCTACGAGCAGTACGTC. Translated, it gives CASSVGPRTYEQYV.

The chain has TRBV6-2 or TRBV6-3 and TRBJ2-1, with D uncertain. V was clipped by 0 bases and J by 4 bases, with 7 bases between them. From germline, CDR1 is MNHEY and CDR2 SVGEGT. The CDR3 loop spans 14 amino acids. The CDR3 DNA reads as TGTGCCAGCAGTTACTCGGTCAGTTACAATGAGCAGTTCTTC. Protein sequence: CASSYSVSYNEQFF.

The V and J genes are TRBV5-1 and TRBJ1-6, with 10 bases matching TRBD1. V dropped 1 base and J dropped 7; count of bases not matched to a gene: 2. The CDR3 runs 15 residues. CDR1 SGHRS and CDR2 YFSETQ come from the germline V gene. CDR3 in DNA: TGCGCCAGCAGCTTGAAGACAGGGGGCAATTCACCCCTCCACTTT. This encodes CASSLKTGGNSPLHF.